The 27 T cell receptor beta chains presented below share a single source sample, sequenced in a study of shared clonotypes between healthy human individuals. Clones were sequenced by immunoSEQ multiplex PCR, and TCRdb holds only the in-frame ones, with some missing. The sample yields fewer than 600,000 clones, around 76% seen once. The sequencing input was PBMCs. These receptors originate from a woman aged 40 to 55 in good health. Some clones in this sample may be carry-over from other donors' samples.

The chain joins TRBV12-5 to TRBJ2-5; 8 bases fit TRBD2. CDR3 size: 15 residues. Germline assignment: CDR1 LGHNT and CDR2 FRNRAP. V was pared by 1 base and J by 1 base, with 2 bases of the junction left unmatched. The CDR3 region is CASGLGSGSQETQYF. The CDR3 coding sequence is TGTGCTAGTGGTTTGGGGAGCGGGAGCCAAGAGACCCAGTACTTC.

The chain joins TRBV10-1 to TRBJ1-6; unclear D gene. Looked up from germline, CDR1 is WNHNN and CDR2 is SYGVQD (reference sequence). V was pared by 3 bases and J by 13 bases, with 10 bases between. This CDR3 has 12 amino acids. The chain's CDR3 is CASSDPDRPLHF. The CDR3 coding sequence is TGCGCCAGCAGTGACCCAGATAGGCCCCTCCACTTT.

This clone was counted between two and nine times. CDR3 nucleotide sequence: TGTGCCAGCAGCTCTGGACAGGGACTAACTACCGGGGAGCTGTTTTTT. Its protein product is CASSSGQGLTTGELFF. The rearrangement links TRBV13 to TRBJ2-2, with D tentatively TRBD1 (8 bases). The germline gives CDR1 PRHDT, CDR2 FYEKMQ (reference sequence). The V gene lost 4 bases and the J gene lost 5 bases, with 17 bases spanning the gap. This CDR3 comprises 16 residues.

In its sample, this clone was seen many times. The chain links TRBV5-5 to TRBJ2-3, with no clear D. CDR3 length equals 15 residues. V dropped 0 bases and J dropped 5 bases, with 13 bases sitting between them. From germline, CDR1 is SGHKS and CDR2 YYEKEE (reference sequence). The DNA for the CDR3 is TGTGCCAGCAGCTTGGGGCAGGTTGGTGGAGATACGCAGTATTTT. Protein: CASSLGQVGGDTQYF.

CDR3 sequence (DNA): TGTGCCACCAGCAGAGACACTAGCGGGAGTGGCGGCTCCTACGAGCAGTACTTC. Protein sequence: CATSRDTSGSGGSYEQYF. The chain uses TRBV15 and TRBJ2-7; 11 positions match TRBD2. Looked up from germline, CDR1 is LNHNV and CDR2 is YYDKDF (reference sequence). This CDR3 comprises 18 residues. The V gene end was trimmed by 0 bases and the J gene end by 0 bases; junction bases not matched to a gene: 7.

Written as DNA, the CDR3 is TGTGCCAGCAGTTTATGGGGGACAGGCGCCGCTGGGGCCAACGTCCTGACTTTC. This encodes CASSLWGTGAAGANVLTF. The V gene is TRBV27, the J gene TRBJ2-6, with TRBD1 matching over 8 bases. Germline CDR1 is MNHEY and CDR2 is SMNVEV (reference sequence). The junction had 7 bases not matched to a gene; V was cut back by 1 base and J by 2 bases. The CDR3 is 18 residues long.

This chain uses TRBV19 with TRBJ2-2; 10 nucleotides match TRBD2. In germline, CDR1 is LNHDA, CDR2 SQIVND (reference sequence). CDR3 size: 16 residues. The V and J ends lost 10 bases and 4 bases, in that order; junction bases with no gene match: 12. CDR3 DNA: TGTGCCACCAAACCCAATAGCGGGAGGCCCACCGGGGAGCTGTTTTTT. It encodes CATKPNSGRPTGELFF.

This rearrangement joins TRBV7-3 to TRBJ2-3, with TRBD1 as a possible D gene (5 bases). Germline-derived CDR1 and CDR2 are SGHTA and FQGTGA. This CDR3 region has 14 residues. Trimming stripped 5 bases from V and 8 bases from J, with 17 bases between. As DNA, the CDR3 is TGTGCCAGCAGCCCAACGCCGCAGGGTGCTACGCAGTATTTT. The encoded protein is CASSPTPQGATQYF. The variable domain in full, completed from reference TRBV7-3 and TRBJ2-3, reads GAGVSQTPSNKVTEKGKYVELRCDPISGHTALYWYRQSLGQGPEFLIYFQGTGAADDSGLPNDRFFAVRPEGSVSTLKIQRTERGDSAVYLCASSPTPQGATQYFGPGTRLTVL.

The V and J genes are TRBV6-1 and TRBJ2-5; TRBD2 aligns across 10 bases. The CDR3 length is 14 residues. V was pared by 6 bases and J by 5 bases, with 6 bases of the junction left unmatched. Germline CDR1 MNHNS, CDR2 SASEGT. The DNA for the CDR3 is TGTGCCAGCAGGGCTAGCGGGGGAGGGGAGACCCAGTACTTC. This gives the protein CASRASGGGETQYF.

CDR3 sequence (DNA): TGTGCCAGCAGCTTGGCTTTCGGAGCGGGGGAGACCCAGTACTTC. It codes for CASSLAFGAGETQYF. V is TRBV11-3 and J is TRBJ2-5, with TRBD2 matching over 7 bases. The V and J ends lost 3 bases and 5 bases, in that order; junction bases with no gene match: 9. From germline, CDR1 is SGHNT and CDR2 YENEEA. CDR3 length: 15 amino acids.

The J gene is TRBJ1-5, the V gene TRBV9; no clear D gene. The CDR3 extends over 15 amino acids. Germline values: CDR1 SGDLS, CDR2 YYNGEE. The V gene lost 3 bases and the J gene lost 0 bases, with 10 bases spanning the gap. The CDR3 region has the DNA TGTGCCAGCAGCGAAACACCTTATAGCAATCAGCCCCAGCATTTT. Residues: CASSETPYSNQPQHF.

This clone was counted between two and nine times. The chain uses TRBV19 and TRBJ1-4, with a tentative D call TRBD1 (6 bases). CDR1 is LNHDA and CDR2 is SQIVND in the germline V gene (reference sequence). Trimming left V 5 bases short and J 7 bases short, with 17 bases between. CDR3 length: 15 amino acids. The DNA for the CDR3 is TGTGCCAGTAGTCTCGGACCCAGGGGCGGTGAAAAACTGTTTTTT. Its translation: CASSLGPRGGEKLFF.

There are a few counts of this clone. CDR3 nucleotide sequence: TGTGCCATCACAGGGTGGGGCACAGATACGCAGTATTTT. Its protein product is CAITGWGTDTQYF. V is TRBV28 and J is TRBJ2-3; possible D gene TRBD1, 6 bases. Germline V gene data show CDR1 as MDHEN and CDR2 as SYDVKM. Trimming pared 10 bases from V and 1 base from J, leaving 12 bases between. The CDR3 covers 13 residues.

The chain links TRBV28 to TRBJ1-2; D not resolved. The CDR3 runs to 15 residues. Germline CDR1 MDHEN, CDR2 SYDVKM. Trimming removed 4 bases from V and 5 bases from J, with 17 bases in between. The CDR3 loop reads CASSSGPGRGYGYTF. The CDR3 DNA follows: TGTGCCAGCAGTTCAGGTCCGGGCCGAGGGTATGGCTACACCTTC.

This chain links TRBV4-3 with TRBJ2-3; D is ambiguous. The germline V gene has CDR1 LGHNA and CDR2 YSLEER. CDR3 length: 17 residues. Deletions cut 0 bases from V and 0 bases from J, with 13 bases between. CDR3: CASSQEEPATSTDTQYF. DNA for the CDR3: TGCGCCAGCAGCCAAGAGGAACCGGCAACTAGCACAGATACGCAGTATTTT.

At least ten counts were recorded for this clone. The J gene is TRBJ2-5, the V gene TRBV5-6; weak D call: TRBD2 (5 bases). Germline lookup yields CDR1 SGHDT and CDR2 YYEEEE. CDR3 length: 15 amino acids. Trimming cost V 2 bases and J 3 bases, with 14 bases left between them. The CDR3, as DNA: TGTGCCAGCAGCTTCGGGGAGTGGGTAGAAGAGACCCAGTACTTC. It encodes CASSFGEWVEETQYF.

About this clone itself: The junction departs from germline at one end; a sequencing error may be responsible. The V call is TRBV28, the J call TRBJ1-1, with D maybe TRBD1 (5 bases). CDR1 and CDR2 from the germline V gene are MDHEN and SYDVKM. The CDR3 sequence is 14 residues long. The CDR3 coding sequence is TGTGCCAACAGTTCCACAACAAACCCCGGGGCGGCTTTCTTT. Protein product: CANSSTTNPGAAFF.

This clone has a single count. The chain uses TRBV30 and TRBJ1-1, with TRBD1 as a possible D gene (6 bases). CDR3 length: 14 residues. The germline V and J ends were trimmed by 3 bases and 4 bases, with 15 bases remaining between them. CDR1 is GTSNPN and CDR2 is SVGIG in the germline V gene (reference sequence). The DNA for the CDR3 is TGTGCCTGGAGCTCCCACGGGGGGGCCACTGAAGCTTTCTTT. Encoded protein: CAWSSHGGATEAFF.

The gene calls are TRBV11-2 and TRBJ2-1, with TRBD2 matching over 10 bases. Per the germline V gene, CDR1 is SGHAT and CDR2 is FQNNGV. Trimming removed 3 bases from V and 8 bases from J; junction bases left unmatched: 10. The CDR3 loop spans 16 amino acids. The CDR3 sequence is CASSLLSGRASHEQFF. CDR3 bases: TGTGCCAGCAGCTTGCTCAGCGGGAGGGCCTCCCATGAGCAGTTCTTC.

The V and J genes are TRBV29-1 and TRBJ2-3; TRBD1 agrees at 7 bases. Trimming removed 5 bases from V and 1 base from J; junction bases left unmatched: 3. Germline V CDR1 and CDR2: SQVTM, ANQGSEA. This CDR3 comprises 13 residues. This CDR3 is CSVNQGGTDTQYF. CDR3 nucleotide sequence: TGCAGCGTTAACCAGGGGGGCACAGATACGCAGTATTTT.

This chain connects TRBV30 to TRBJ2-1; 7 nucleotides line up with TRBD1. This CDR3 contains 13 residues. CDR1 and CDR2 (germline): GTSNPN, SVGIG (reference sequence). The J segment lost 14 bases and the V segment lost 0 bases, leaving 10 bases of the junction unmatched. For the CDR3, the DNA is TGTGCCTGGAGTGTAAGGGCAGGGGGTATGGAGTTCTTC. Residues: CAWSVRAGGMEFF. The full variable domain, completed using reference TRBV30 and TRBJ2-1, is SQTIHQWPATLVQPVGSPLSLECTVEGTSNPNLYWYRQAAGRGLQLLFYSVGIGQISSEVPQNLSASRPQDRQFILSSKKLLLSDSGFYLCAWSVRAGGMEFFGPGTRLTVL.

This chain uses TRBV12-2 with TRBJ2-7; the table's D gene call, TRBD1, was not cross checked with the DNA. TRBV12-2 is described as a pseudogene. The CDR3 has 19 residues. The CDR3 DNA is TGTGCAAGTCGCTTCACTTTGGGGGCGCTAGTCCGTTCCACCCACGAGCAGTACTTC. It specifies CASRFTLGALVRSTHEQYF.

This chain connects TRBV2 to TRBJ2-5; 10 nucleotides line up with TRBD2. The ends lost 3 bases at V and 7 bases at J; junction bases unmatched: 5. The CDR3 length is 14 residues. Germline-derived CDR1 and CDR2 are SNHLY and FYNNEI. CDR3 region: CASSDLAGVGTQYF. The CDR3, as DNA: TGTGCCAGCAGTGATCTAGCGGGAGTGGGGACCCAGTACTTC.

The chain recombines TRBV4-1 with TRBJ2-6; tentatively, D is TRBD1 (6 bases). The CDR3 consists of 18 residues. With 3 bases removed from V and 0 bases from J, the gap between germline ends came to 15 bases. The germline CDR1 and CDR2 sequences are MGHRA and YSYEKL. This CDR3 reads CASSQATGTFSGANVLTF. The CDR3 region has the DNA TGCGCCAGCAGCCAGGCAACCGGGACATTCTCTGGGGCCAACGTCCTGACTTTC.

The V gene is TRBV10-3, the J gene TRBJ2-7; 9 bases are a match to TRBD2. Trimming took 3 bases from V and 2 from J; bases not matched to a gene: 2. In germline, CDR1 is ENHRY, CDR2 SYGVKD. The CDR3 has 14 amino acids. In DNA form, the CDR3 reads TGTGCCATCAGTGATGGGACTAGCACCTACGAGCAGTACTTC. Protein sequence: CAISDGTSTYEQYF.

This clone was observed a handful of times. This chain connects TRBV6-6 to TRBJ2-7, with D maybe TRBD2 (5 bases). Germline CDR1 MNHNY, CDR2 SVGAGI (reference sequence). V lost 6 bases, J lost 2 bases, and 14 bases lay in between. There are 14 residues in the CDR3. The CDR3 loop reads CASSPLERPYEQYF. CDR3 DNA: TGTGCCAGCAGCCCACTAGAACGGCCCTACGAGCAGTACTTC.

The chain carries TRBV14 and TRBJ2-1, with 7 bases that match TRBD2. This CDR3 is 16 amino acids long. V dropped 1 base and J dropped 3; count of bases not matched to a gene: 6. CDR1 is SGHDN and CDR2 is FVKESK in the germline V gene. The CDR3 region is CASSQARGSFYNEQFF. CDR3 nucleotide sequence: TGTGCCAGCAGCCAAGCACGCGGGAGTTTCTACAATGAGCAGTTCTTC.